The 28 T cell receptor beta chains presented below share a single source sample, sequenced in a study of regulatory T cells in long-lasting Graves disease. Specified time point: newly diagnosed GD, antithyroid drugs for less than 3 months. RNA extracted from PBMCs served as the sequencing template. In building TCR beta libraries, iRepertoire HTBI primers were used together with Arm-PCR of CDR3 regions. MiXCR, run by TCRdb on the multiplex PCR reads, gives a single entry per CDR3 protein. This table holds a few hundred thousand distinct CDR3 sequences, 15% to 20% found once. The same sample was also studied in work on T cells in Graves' hyperthyroidism and ophthalmopathy.

Sequencing was performed on peripheral blood mononuclear cells (PBMCs), taken at new diagnosis, from a patient treated with antithyroid drugs. Receptors were obtained from a woman in her 30s with Graves disease.

Details on this clonotype: Since a much larger clone is just one base distant, this may be a read error. V is TRBV7-2 and J is TRBJ1-2; 7 bases fit TRBD1. CDR1 and CDR2 from the germline V gene are SGHTA and FQGNSA. There are 15 residues in the CDR3. V trimming: 1 base; J trimming: 3 bases; junction bases outside the gene matches: 5. CDR3 nucleotide sequence: TGTGCCAGCAGCTTAGTAGGACAGGCTGACTATGGCTACACCTTC. The encoded protein is CASSLVGQADYGYTF.

This clonotype was observed many times. This chain joins TRBV7-9 and TRBJ1-6, with 8 bases identical to TRBD1. CDR1 is SEHNR and CDR2 is FQNEAQ in the germline V gene (reference sequence). The CDR3 has 14 residues. The V segment lost 1 base and the J segment 11 bases; nucleotides outside the gene matches: 4. CDR3 residues: CASSLGTGTAPLHF. The CDR3 nucleotides read TGTGCCAGCAGCTTAGGGACAGGGACCGCACCCCTCCACTTT.

The table lists this clonotype with a few counts. This rearrangement joins TRBV6-1 to TRBJ2-7; 8 bases agree with TRBD1. This CDR3 is built from 14 residues. J lost 7 bases, V lost 6 bases, and 11 bases had no gene match. CDR1 MNHNS and CDR2 SASEGT come from the germline V gene. The CDR3 sequence is CASSLTRTGSEQYF. CDR3 in DNA: TGTGCCAGCAGCCTTACTCGGACAGGGTCAGAGCAGTACTTC.

Many counts were recorded for this clonotype. The gene calls are TRBV7-3 and TRBJ2-3, with D tentatively TRBD2 (5 bases). Germline assignment: CDR1 SGHTA and CDR2 FQGTGA. With 4 bases removed from V and 3 bases from J, the gap between germline ends came to 11 bases. This CDR3 spans 14 amino acids. This CDR3 reads CASSSKDWTDTQYF. DNA of the CDR3: TGTGCCAGCAGCTCTAAGGACTGGACAGATACGCAGTATTTT.

At least ten counts were recorded for this clonotype. The chain uses TRBV6-2 or TRBV6-3 and TRBJ1-1; D ambiguous. The V gene lost 5 bases and the J gene lost 2 bases, with 9 bases spanning the gap. Germline-derived CDR1 and CDR2 are MNHEY and SVGEGT. The CDR3 consists of 13 residues. CDR3 region: CASSEKGNTEAFF. The CDR3 DNA reads TGTGCCAGCAGTGAAAAAGGCAACACTGAAGCTTTCTTT.

This clonotype came up many times. V usage is TRBV20-1 and J usage is TRBJ1-5; TRBD1 aligns across 7 bases. This CDR3 is built from 13 residues. Germline V gene data show CDR1 as DFQATT and CDR2 as SNEGSKA (reference sequence). J was trimmed by 7 bases and V by 5 bases; bases with no gene match: 8. This chain's CDR3 is CSAPQGGRQPQHF. The CDR3 coding sequence is TGCAGTGCTCCCCAGGGGGGAAGGCAGCCCCAGCATTTT.

Turning to this clonotype: This may stem from a read error, because a much larger clone lies one nucleotide away. The conserved phenylalanine or tryptophan is not found at the CDR3 terminus, so this likely reflects a read error. This chain connects TRBV27 to TRBJ1-2; D uncertain. CDR3 size: 12 residues. Germline V gene lookup returns CDR1 MNHEY and CDR2 SMNVEV (reference sequence). Trimming cost V 6 bases and J 7 bases, with 12 bases left between them. CDR3 sequence: CASRGPEIGYTS. In nucleotides, the CDR3 is TGTGCCAGCAGGGGTCCAGAGATTGGCTACACCTCC.

This clonotype occurred a few times. V is TRBV6-1 and J is TRBJ2-2, with D possibly matching TRBD1 (5 bases). Trimming took 4 bases from V and 7 from J, leaving 19 bases between them. The CDR3 covers 16 residues. Germline loops: CDR1 MNHNS, CDR2 SASEGT. The CDR3 loop reads CASSGSAGIYGGELFF. The CDR3 coding sequence is TGTGCCAGCAGTGGAAGCGCAGGGATCTATGGCGGGGAGCTGTTTTTT.

This clonotype was recorded at least ten times. The gene calls are TRBV10-1 and TRBJ2-7; D not resolved. This CDR3 is 11 amino acids long. V was trimmed by 3 bases and J by 4 bases, leaving 4 bases between them. Germline loops: CDR1 WNHNN, CDR2 SYGVQD (reference sequence). The CDR3 DNA is TGCGCCAGCAGTGACGGGTACGAGCAGTACTTC. Amino acids: CASSDGYEQYF.

V is TRBV20-1 and J is TRBJ2-3; TRBD2 matches 12 bases. The V gene end was trimmed by 4 bases and the J gene end by 0 bases; junction bases not matched to a gene: 5. The CDR3 loop spans 16 amino acids. Germline V gene data show CDR1 as DFQATT and CDR2 as SNEGSKA (reference sequence). CDR3: CSAILAGGPSTDTQYF. CDR3 sequence (DNA): TGCAGTGCTATACTAGCGGGGGGCCCTAGCACAGATACGCAGTATTTT.

This clonotype was recorded at least ten times. The chain has TRBV7-9 and TRBJ2-3; D is possibly TRBD2 (7 bases). The germline V gene has CDR1 SEHNR and CDR2 FQNEAQ (reference sequence). CDR3 length: 14 residues. The V end was cut by 4 bases, the J end by 8 bases, with 16 bases between. The CDR3 bases are TGTGCCAGCAGCTCCACGGGGGGCCCCGGTACGCAGTATTTT. Protein: CASSSTGGPGTQYF. The variable domain in full, with the rest retrieved from reference TRBV7-9 and TRBJ2-3, is DTGVSQNPRHKITKRGQNVTFRCDPISEHNRLYWYRQTLGQGPEFLTYFQNEAQLEKSRLLSDRFSAERPKGSFSTLEIQRTEQGDSAMYLCASSSTGGPGTQYFGPGTRLTVL.

There are many counts of this clonotype. The chain uses TRBV12-3 or TRBV12-4 and TRBJ2-2; D call uncertain. V lost 3 bases to trimming and J lost 8 bases, with 10 bases between them. The CDR3 spans 13 residues. The CDR3 region is CASSLGRAGELFF. DNA for the CDR3: TGTGCCAGCAGTTTGGGTAGGGCGGGGGAGCTGTTTTTT.

The table lists this clonotype with many counts. The genes are TRBV13 and TRBJ2-7; TRBD2 aligns across 7 bases. The CDR3 length is 13 residues. V lost 6 bases and J lost 7; bases outside the gene matches: 9. The germline CDR1 and CDR2 sequences are PRHDT and FYEKMQ (reference sequence). The CDR3 sequence is CASRASGVWEQYF. In DNA form, the CDR3 reads TGTGCCAGCAGGGCGAGCGGGGTTTGGGAGCAGTACTTC.

There are many counts of this clonotype. The V and J genes are TRBV3-1 and TRBJ2-1; 13 bases map to TRBD2. V lost 5 bases, J lost 3 bases, and 4 bases stayed unmatched. CDR1 and CDR2 (germline): LGHDT, YNNKEL (reference sequence). This CDR3 contains 16 residues. In DNA, the CDR3 is TGTGCCAGCAGCTTCCGACTAGCGGGGGGCTACAATGAGCAGTTCTTC. Amino acid sequence: CASSFRLAGGYNEQFF.

The rearrangement uses TRBV28 and TRBJ2-1, with D uncertain. Trimming cost V 5 bases and J 3 bases, with 8 bases left between them. The CDR3 totals 13 residues. Germline lookup yields CDR1 MDHEN and CDR2 SYDVKM. The CDR3 sequence: CASSPGYYNEQFF. CDR3 nucleotides: TGTGCCAGCAGTCCGGGCTACTACAATGAGCAGTTCTTC.

This clonotype was counted ten times or more. This chain connects TRBV27 to TRBJ1-5, with D possibly TRBD1 on 5 matching bases. The CDR3 is made up of 14 amino acids. Germline V gene lookup returns CDR1 MNHEY and CDR2 SMNVEV (reference sequence). V was cut by 3 bases and J by 6 bases, with 12 bases left in between. CDR3 nucleotides: TGTGCCAGCAGTTTCAATGGGGCGGGTCAGCCCCAGCATTTT. It yields the protein CASSFNGAGQPQHF.

This clonotype came up many times. This rearrangement joins TRBV20-1 to TRBJ1-2; a possible D gene is TRBD1 (6 bases). This CDR3 contains 13 residues. V lost 5 bases to trimming and J lost 0 bases, with 10 bases between them. Germline assignment: CDR1 DFQATT and CDR2 SNEGSKA (reference sequence). The CDR3 DNA sequence: TGCAGTGCTCTCGGGGGCTCTAACTATGGCTACACCTTC. It is translated as CSALGGSNYGYTF.

This clonotype was found a few times. V usage is TRBV12-3 or TRBV12-4 and J usage is TRBJ1-6; perhaps TRBD1 as D (6 bases). The CDR3 spans 15 residues. Trimming took off 6 bases at V and 7 bases at J, with 16 bases between the two ends. CDR3 amino acids: CASSLQGQGNSPLHF. CDR3 bases: TGTGCCAGCAGCCTTCAGGGGCAGGGGAATTCACCCCTCCACTTT.

This clonotype came up many times. V and J are TRBV11-2 and TRBJ2-5; D is perhaps TRBD2 (6 bases). Trimming shortened V by 6 bases and J by 1 base, and 12 bases separated the two germline ends. The CDR3 extends over 14 amino acids. Germline values: CDR1 SGHAT, CDR2 FQNNGV. For the CDR3, the DNA is TGTGCCAGCAGACACCTAGCGTCCCAAGAGACCCAGTACTTC. It yields the protein CASRHLASQETQYF.

This sequence joins TRBV20-1 and TRBJ1-1; 10 bases align to TRBD1. The germline V gene has CDR1 DFQATT and CDR2 SNEGSKA (reference sequence). J lost 5 bases, V lost 3 bases, and 9 bases had no gene match. This CDR3 is 15 amino acids long. CDR3 nucleotides: TGCAGTGCTAGCCAACCTAAGGGACAGGGGACTGAAGCTTTCTTT. It specifies CSASQPKGQGTEAFF.

The table lists this clonotype with many counts. The V and J genes are TRBV20-1 and TRBJ2-1; possible D gene TRBD1, 6 bases. This CDR3 spans 14 amino acids. Looked up from germline, CDR1 is DFQATT and CDR2 is SNEGSKA (reference sequence). The ends were cut back, 4 bases at V and 2 bases at J, with 12 bases in the middle. DNA of the CDR3: TGCAGTGCTACCCAGGGGTTCACCTACAATGAGCAGTTCTTC. The encoded protein is CSATQGFTYNEQFF.

This clonotype was observed at least ten times. The V gene is TRBV7-9, the J gene TRBJ2-7; D possibly corresponds to TRBD1 (8 bases). The CDR3 runs to 14 residues. Germline values: CDR1 SEHNR, CDR2 FQNEAQ (reference sequence). The germline V and J ends were trimmed by 1 base and 5 bases, with 12 bases remaining between them. The CDR3 loop is CASSLDRGRDEQYF. The CDR3 nucleotides are TGTGCCAGCAGCTTAGACAGGGGGAGGGACGAGCAGTACTTC. Looking up the rest from reference TRBV7-9 and TRBJ2-7 gives the full variable domain: DTGVSQNPRHKITKRGQNVTFRCDPISEHNRLYWYRQTLGQGPEFLTYFQNEAQLEKSRLLSDRFSAERPKGSFSTLEIQRTEQGDSAMYLCASSLDRGRDEQYFGPGTRLTVT.

This clonotype has a count of ten or more. The genes are TRBV15 and TRBJ2-2; D might be TRBD1 (6 bases). This CDR3 region has 13 residues. V lost 8 bases and J lost 4, with 11 bases in between. The germline V gene encodes CDR1 LNHNV and CDR2 YYDKDF (reference sequence). For the CDR3, the DNA is TGTGCCACCGGGGGCAGAAGCACCGGGGAGCTGTTTTTT. Residues: CATGGRSTGELFF. The full variable domain, its missing parts supplied by reference TRBV15 and TRBJ2-2, is DAMVIQNPRYQVTQFGKPVTLSCSQTLNHNVMYWYQQKSSQAPKLLFHYYDKDFNNEADTPDNFQSRRPNTSFCFLDIRSPGLGDTAMYLCATGGRSTGELFFGEGSRLTVL.

V usage is TRBV20-1 and J usage is TRBJ2-7; D is possibly TRBD1 (6 bases). CDR1 DFQATT and CDR2 SNEGSKA come from the germline V gene (reference sequence). V lost 1 base to trimming and J lost 2 bases, with 9 bases between them. The CDR3 runs to 13 residues. CDR3 in amino acids: CSARVGATYEQYF. CDR3 DNA sequence: TGCAGTGCTAGAGTGGGGGCAACCTACGAGCAGTACTTC.

In its sample, this clonotype was seen many times. This chain joins TRBV12-3 or TRBV12-4 and TRBJ1-5; D possibly corresponds to TRBD1 (5 bases). Trimming left V 3 bases short and J 4 bases short, with 10 bases between. The CDR3 totals 14 residues. The chain's CDR3 is CASSLMGGNQPQHF. The CDR3 coding sequence is TGTGCCAGCAGTTTGATGGGGGGTAATCAGCCCCAGCATTTT.

This clonotype was counted ten times or more. The chain employs TRBV27 and TRBJ2-7; tentatively, D is TRBD2 (6 bases). The germline gives CDR1 MNHEY, CDR2 SMNVEV (reference sequence). This CDR3 contains 14 residues. The ends were cut back, 10 bases at V and 2 bases at J, with 18 bases in the middle. Here the CDR3 reads CATRPGLVTYEQYF. CDR3 in DNA: TGTGCCACCCGACCGGGACTGGTTACCTACGAGCAGTACTTC.

V and J are TRBV27 and TRBJ2-1; 8 bases align to TRBD2. The CDR3 has 15 residues. Trimming removed 0 bases from V and 9 bases from J; junction bases left unmatched: 7. Germline V lookup: CDR1 MNHEY, CDR2 SMNVEV (reference sequence). The CDR3 nucleotides are TGTGCCAGCAGTTTATCTCGGCGGGGGGCAAGTGAGCAGTTCTTC. This gives the protein CASSLSRRGASEQFF.

In this sample, this clonotype turned up many times. The chain uses TRBV3-1 and TRBJ1-5; TRBD1 aligns across 12 bases. The CDR3 length is 15 residues. Germline V lookup: CDR1 LGHDT, CDR2 YNNKEL (reference sequence). After removal of 5 bases from V and 5 bases from J, the junction contained 4 bases not matched to a gene. The CDR3 bases are TGTGCCAGCAGCGAAGGGACAGGGGGCTATCAGCCCCAGCATTTT. Protein product: CASSEGTGGYQPQHF.